Here is one TCR beta chain with its context. Assay: immunoSEQ multiplex PCR; the TCRdb copy retains only in-frame clones and omits some. The sample yields 35,000 to 55,000 clones, over 75% seen once. The data belong to a study of blood T cell repertoires in COVID-19. Sequencing used peripheral blood. The TCR sequence derives from a human donor in a cohort sampled during active COVID-19.

The CDR3 is CASSQEGRASGGASTDTQYF. The CDR3 DNA sequence: TGCGCCAGCAGCCAAGAAGGCCGGGCTAGCGGGGGGGCTAGCACAGATACGCAGTATTTT. The chain links TRBV4-1 to TRBJ2-3; 12 bases align to TRBD2. This CDR3 is built from 20 residues. V shed 0 bases and J 0 bases; nucleotides not matched to a gene: 10. Germline CDR1 reads MGHRA; CDR2 reads YSYEKL.